This T cell receptor beta chain was captured by sequencing in a study of fetal regulatory T cell absence and autoimmunity. Study overall: IPEX patients had exocrine pancreas autoimmunity without clinical diabetes. Study observations and caveats: In IPEX, the enrichment was taken to support antigen-driven autoimmunity before birth. Oligoclonal TCR enrichment in pancreas over cord blood reached over 95-fold for some clones.

About this clone: The antigen is not known.

Using immunoSEQ multiplex PCR, the repertoire was profiled, and TCRdb retains in-frame clones only, with some absent. The sample contains about 43,000 clones, about 80% of which appear only once. The CDR3 extends over 15 amino acids. From germline, CDR1 is MNHEY and CDR2 SVGAGI. Trimming stripped 2 bases from V and 1 base from J, with 12 bases between. The gene calls are TRBV6-5 and TRBJ2-7, with D possibly matching TRBD2 (6 bases). This receptor was taken from a newborn boy with IPEX syndrome. The sample consisted of cord blood. The CDR3 DNA follows: TGTGCCAGCAGTTACCTCGGGACTCCTTCCTACGAGCAGTACTTC. Its protein is CASSYLGTPSYEQYF.